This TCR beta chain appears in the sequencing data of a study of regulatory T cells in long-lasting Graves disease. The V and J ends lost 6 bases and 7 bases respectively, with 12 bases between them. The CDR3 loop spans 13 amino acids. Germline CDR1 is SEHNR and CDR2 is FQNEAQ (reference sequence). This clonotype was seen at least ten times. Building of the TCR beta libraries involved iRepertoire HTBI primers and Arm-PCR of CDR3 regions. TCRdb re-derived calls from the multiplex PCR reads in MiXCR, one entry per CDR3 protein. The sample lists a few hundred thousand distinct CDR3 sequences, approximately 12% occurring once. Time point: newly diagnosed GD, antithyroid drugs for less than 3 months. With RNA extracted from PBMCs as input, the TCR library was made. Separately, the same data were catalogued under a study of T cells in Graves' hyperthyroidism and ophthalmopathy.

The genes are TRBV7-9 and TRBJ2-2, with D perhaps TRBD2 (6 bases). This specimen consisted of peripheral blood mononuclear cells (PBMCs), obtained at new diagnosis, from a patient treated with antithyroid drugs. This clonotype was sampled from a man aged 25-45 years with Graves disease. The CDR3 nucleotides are TGTGCCAGCAGTCCCCTAGCGTACGGGGAGCTGTTTTTT. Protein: CASSPLAYGELFF.